This entry lists 15 T cell receptor beta chains sequenced from one sample in a study of T cell changes during pregnancy in multiple sclerosis. Method: immunoSEQ multiplex PCR; TCRdb's copy keeps in-frame clones and lacks some. The sample shows 45,000 to 55,000 clones, approximately 90% of them seen only once. This specimen consisted of CD4+ T cells from peripheral blood mononuclear cells, obtained after pregnancy. The receptors were gathered from a female donor in good health, enrolled as a control in a pregnancy study.

The J gene is TRBJ1-1, the V gene TRBV7-9, with D perhaps matching TRBD1 (5 bases). CDR3 length equals 16 residues. V lost 4 bases and J 1 base, leaving 16 bases between the germline ends. Germline values: CDR1 SEHNR, CDR2 FQNEAQ (reference sequence). As DNA, the CDR3 is TGTGCCAGCAGCTATGGGGCCTCAAGGAGGAACACTGAAGCTTTCTTT. Amino acid sequence: CASSYGASRRNTEAFF. The full variable domain, its missing parts supplied by reference TRBV7-9 and TRBJ1-1, is DTGVSQNPRHKITKRGQNVTFRCDPISEHNRLYWYRQTLGQGPEFLTYFQNEAQLEKSRLLSDRFSAERPKGSFSTLEIQRTEQGDSAMYLCASSYGASRRNTEAFFGQGTRLTVV.

This clone appeared a single time. The chain couples TRBV15 to TRBJ2-1, with TRBD2 identical over 8 bases. Germline CDR1 LNHNV, CDR2 YYDKDF (reference sequence). V dropped 1 base and J dropped 7; count of bases not matched to a gene: 9. CDR3 length equals 16 residues. The CDR3 bases are TGTGCCACCAGCAGAGCAGCGGGGGCCGGGGGGAATGAGCAGTTCTTC. It encodes CATSRAAGAGGNEQFF.

This rearrangement joins TRBV5-1 to TRBJ1-2; 7 bases match TRBD1. The CDR3 covers 15 residues. Germline CDR1 is SGHRS and CDR2 is YFSETQ. V shed 4 bases and J 4 bases; nucleotides not matched to a gene: 10. The CDR3 here is CASSIGSGQFYGYTF. The CDR3 nucleotides are TGCGCCAGCAGCATCGGATCGGGACAGTTCTATGGCTACACCTTC. Complete variable domain (other parts from reference TRBV5-1 and TRBJ1-2): KAGVTQTPRYLIKTRGQQVTLSCSPISGHRSVSWYQQTPGQGLQFLFEYFSETQRNKGNFPGRFSGRQFSNSRSEMNVSTLELGDSALYLCASSIGSGQFYGYTFGSGTRLTVV.

This chain uses TRBV29-1 with TRBJ1-4, with a weak D call TRBD1 (6 bases). This CDR3 is built from 15 residues. Germline V gene sequence: CDR1 SQVTM, CDR2 ANQGSEA. Deletions cut 8 bases from V and 4 bases from J, with 20 bases between. The CDR3 loop reads CSIRGGGEINEKLFF. The DNA of the CDR3 is TGCAGCATTCGGGGGGGCGGAGAGATTAATGAAAAACTGTTTTTT.

This CDR3 is CASSYGATAQGYTF. Written as DNA, the CDR3 is TGTGCCAGCAGTTACGGGGCCACCGCGCAGGGCTACACCTTC. The chain employs TRBV6-6 and TRBJ1-2, with D maybe TRBD1 (5 bases). V was trimmed by 2 bases and J by 8 bases, leaving 15 bases between them. The CDR3 is 14 residues long. Germline-derived CDR1 and CDR2 are MNHNY and SVGAGI (reference sequence).

The chain employs TRBV2 and TRBJ2-7; 9 bases are a match to TRBD1. Unmatched junction bases numbered 4, after V lost 4 bases and J lost 6 bases. The germline V gene encodes CDR1 SNHLY and CDR2 FYNNEI. There are 13 residues in the CDR3. The CDR3 spells CASSAQDRGEQYF. The CDR3 bases are TGTGCCAGCAGTGCTCAGGACAGGGGCGAGCAGTACTTC.

The chain has TRBV4-2 and TRBJ2-6; D might be TRBD2 (6 bases). Trimming took 0 bases from V and 3 from J, leaving 18 bases between them. CDR3 length equals 19 residues. Germline V gene sequence: CDR1 LGHNA, CDR2 YNFKEQ. The CDR3 DNA is TGTGCCAGCAGCCAAGAATGGGGGAGGAGGTCCGGTGGGGCCAACGTCCTGACTTTC. Protein: CASSQEWGRRSGGANVLTF.

This clone was recorded only once. This rearrangement joins TRBV9 to TRBJ2-3, with TRBD2 matching over 7 bases. The V and J ends lost 4 bases and 2 bases, in that order; junction bases with no gene match: 10. The CDR3 loop spans 16 amino acids. Germline V lookup: CDR1 SGDLS, CDR2 YYNGEE. The CDR3, as DNA: TGTGCCAGCAGCCCCCGGGGGGTTGGGAACACAGATACGCAGTATTTT. Translated: CASSPRGVGNTDTQYF.

The genes are TRBV28 and TRBJ1-1; TRBD1 might be the D (6 bases). Germline values: CDR1 MDHEN, CDR2 SYDVKM. Trimming took off 2 bases at V and 5 bases at J, with 12 bases between the two ends. The CDR3 contains 14 residues. The CDR3 reads CASSLTGKATEAFF. In DNA, the CDR3 is TGTGCCAGCAGTTTAACAGGGAAAGCAACTGAAGCTTTCTTT. Supplemented by reference TRBV28 and TRBJ1-1, the full variable domain reads DVKVTQSSRYLVKRTGEKVFLECVQDMDHENMFWYRQDPGLGLRLIYFSYDVKMKEKGDIPEGYSVSREKKERFSLILESASTNQTSMYLCASSLTGKATEAFFGQGTRLTVV.

The chain employs TRBV7-3 and TRBJ1-2; 8 bases align to TRBD1. The germline V gene has CDR1 SGHTA and CDR2 FQGTGA. This CDR3 spans 15 amino acids. V lost 5 bases, J lost 4 bases, and 9 bases stayed unmatched. The CDR3 nucleotides read TGTGCCAGCAGCCCGGGACAGGCCGCAAGCTATGGCTACACCTTC. The encoded protein is CASSPGQAASYGYTF. Variable domain in full (rest from reference TRBV7-3 and TRBJ1-2): GAGVSQTPSNKVTEKGKYVELRCDPISGHTALYWYRQSLGQGPEFLIYFQGTGAADDSGLPNDRFFAVRPEGSVSTLKIQRTERGDSAVYLCASSPGQAASYGYTFGSGTRLTVV.

This rearrangement joins TRBV7-9 to TRBJ1-3; tentative D call: TRBD1 (5 bases). Per germline, CDR1 SEHNR and CDR2 FQNEAQ (reference sequence). The CDR3 spans 12 residues. Trimming removed 4 bases at V and 8 bases at J, with 9 bases between. In DNA, the CDR3 is TGTGCCAGCAGCTCCCAAGGGGACACCATATATTTT. It translates to CASSSQGDTIYF. Based on the CDR3 plus reference TRBV7-9 and TRBJ1-3, the full variable domain is DTGVSQNPRHKITKRGQNVTFRCDPISEHNRLYWYRQTLGQGPEFLTYFQNEAQLEKSRLLSDRFSAERPKGSFSTLEIQRTEQGDSAMYLCASSSQGDTIYFGEGSWLTVV.

The chain links TRBV4-2 to TRBJ2-3; D unresolved. Germline V gives CDR1 LGHNA, CDR2 YNFKEQ. V lost 0 bases and J lost 2, with 6 bases in between. The CDR3 totals 14 residues. The DNA of the CDR3 is TGTGCCAGCAGCCAAGATCTCTCCACAGATACGCAGTATTTT. Amino acid sequence: CASSQDLSTDTQYF.

The chain uses TRBV6-5 and TRBJ2-7; TRBD1 agrees at 11 bases. The germline V gene encodes CDR1 MNHEY and CDR2 SVGAGI. CDR3 length: 12 amino acids. With V trimmed by 10 bases and J by 7 bases, 6 bases remained unmatched. The CDR3 DNA reads as TGTGCCACCCGGACAGGGGGCATGGAGCAGTACTTC. Amino acid sequence: CATRTGGMEQYF.

Here the CDR3 DNA reads TGTGCCAGCAGTTATAGCGGGGCCCAAGAGACCCAGTACTTC. Amino acids: CASSYSGAQETQYF. The J gene is TRBJ2-5, the V gene TRBV6-1, with 8 positions matching TRBD2. This CDR3 contains 14 residues. The germline V gene has CDR1 MNHNS and CDR2 SASEGT. The ends lost 5 bases at V and 1 base at J; junction bases unmatched: 3.

The CDR3 DNA follows: TGTGCCAGCAGCCAAGTCATGGGCGGGGGGAAACAAGAGACCCAGTACTTC. Translating it yields CASSQVMGGGKQETQYF. This rearrangement joins TRBV4-2 to TRBJ2-5; 8 positions match TRBD2. V was clipped by 1 base and J by 2 bases; unmatched bases: 9. Germline CDR1 and CDR2: LGHNA and YNFKEQ. The CDR3 length is 17 residues.